This TCR beta chain is from a study of blood T cell repertoires in COVID-19. At the level of the study: The samples span acute and convalescent COVID-19 from the United States, Italy and Spain. PBMCs, B-cell-depleted T cells, or T cells provided the cDNA or gDNA that made up the material.

Original analysis: Scientists estimated how many nucleated cells there were by amplifying reference gene primers. The data were produced by immunoSEQ multiplex PCR, yet TCRdb's version contains in-frame clones alone and is incomplete. V and J calls and clone size are copied from that table; D and trimming were computed from the DNA. The table shows roughly 80,000 clones, with approximately 84% occurring only once. The TCR was taken from a man aged 55 to 70 with active or convalescent COVID-19. The specimen sequenced was peripheral blood.

The DNA for the CDR3 is TGTGCCAGCAGTTTTGCGGGGCGCGGGAATGAGCAGTTCTTC. It yields the protein CASSFAGRGNEQFF. This sequence joins TRBV27 and TRBJ2-1; D is perhaps TRBD2 (6 bases). Between the trimmed V and J ends, which lost 3 bases and 7 bases, there was a span of 13 bases. Germline-derived CDR1 and CDR2 are MNHEY and SMNVEV (reference sequence). The CDR3 is 14 amino acids.